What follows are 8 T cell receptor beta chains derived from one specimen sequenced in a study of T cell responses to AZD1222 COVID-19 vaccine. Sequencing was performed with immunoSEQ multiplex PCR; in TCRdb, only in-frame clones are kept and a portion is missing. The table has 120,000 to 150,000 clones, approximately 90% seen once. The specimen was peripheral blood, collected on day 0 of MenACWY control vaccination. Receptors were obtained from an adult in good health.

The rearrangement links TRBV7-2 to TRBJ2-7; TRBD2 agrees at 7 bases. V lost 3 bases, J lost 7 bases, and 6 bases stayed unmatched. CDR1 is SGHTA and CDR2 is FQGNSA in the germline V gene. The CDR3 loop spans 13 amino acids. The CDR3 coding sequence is TGTGCCAGCAGCTTTAGGTGGGGGGGTGAGCAGTACTTC. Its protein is CASSFRWGGEQYF. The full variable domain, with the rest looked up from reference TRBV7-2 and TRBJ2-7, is GAGVSQSPSNKVTEKGKDVELRCDPISGHTALYWYRQSLGQGLEFLIYFQGNSAPDKSGLPSDRFSAERTGGSVSTLTIQRTQQEDSAVYLCASSFRWGGEQYFGPGTRLTVT.

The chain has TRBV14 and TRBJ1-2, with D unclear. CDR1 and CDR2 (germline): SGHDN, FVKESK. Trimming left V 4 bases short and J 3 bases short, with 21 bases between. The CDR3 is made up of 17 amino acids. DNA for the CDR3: TGTGCCAGCAGCCGGAGAGACGGGCGGGGAGAAGACTATGGCTACACCTTC. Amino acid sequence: CASSRRDGRGEDYGYTF.

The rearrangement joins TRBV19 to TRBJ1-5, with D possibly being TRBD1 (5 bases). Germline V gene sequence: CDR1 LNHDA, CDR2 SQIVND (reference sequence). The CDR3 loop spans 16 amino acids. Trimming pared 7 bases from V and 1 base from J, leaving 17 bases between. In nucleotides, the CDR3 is TGTGCCAGTACCCTAAGGGCCAGGGAAAGCAATCAGCCCCAGCATTTT. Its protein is CASTLRARESNQPQHF.

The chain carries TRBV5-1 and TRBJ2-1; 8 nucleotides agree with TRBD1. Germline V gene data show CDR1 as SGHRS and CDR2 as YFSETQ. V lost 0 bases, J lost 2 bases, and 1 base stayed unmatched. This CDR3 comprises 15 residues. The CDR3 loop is CASSLGTGTYNEQFF. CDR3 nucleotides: TGCGCCAGCAGCTTGGGGACAGGGACCTACAATGAGCAGTTCTTC.

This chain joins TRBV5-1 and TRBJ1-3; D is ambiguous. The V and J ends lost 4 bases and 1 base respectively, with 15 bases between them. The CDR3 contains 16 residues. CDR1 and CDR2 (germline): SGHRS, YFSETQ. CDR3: CASSAGLRDSGNTIYF. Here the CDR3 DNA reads TGCGCCAGCAGCGCCGGTTTGCGTGATTCTGGAAACACCATATATTTT. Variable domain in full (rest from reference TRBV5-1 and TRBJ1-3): KAGVTQTPRYLIKTRGQQVTLSCSPISGHRSVSWYQQTPGQGLQFLFEYFSETQRNKGNFPGRFSGRQFSNSRSEMNVSTLELGDSALYLCASSAGLRDSGNTIYFGEGSWLTVV.

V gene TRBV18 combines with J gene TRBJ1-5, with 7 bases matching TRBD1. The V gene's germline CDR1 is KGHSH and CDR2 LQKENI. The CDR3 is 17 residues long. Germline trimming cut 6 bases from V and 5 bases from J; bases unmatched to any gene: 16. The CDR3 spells CASSAGTARMRDQPQHF. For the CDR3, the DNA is TGTGCCAGCTCGGCCGGGACAGCGAGAATGAGGGATCAGCCCCAGCATTTT.

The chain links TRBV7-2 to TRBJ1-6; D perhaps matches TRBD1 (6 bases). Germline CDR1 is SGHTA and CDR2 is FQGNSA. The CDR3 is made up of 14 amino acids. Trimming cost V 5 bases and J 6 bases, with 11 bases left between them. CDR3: CASSRGQPNSPLHF. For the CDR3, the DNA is TGTGCCAGCAGCCGCGGACAGCCTAATTCACCCCTCCACTTT.

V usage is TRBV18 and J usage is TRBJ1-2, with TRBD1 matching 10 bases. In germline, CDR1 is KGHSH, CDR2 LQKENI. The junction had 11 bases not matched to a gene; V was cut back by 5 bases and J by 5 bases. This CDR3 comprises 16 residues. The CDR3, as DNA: TGTGCCAGCTCATCTTACCAAGCGGGACAGGGGTATGGCTACACCTTC. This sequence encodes CASSSYQAGQGYGYTF.